The 28 T cell receptor beta chains listed next were all sequenced from one sample in a study of shared clonotypes between healthy human individuals. Profiling relied on immunoSEQ multiplex PCR, and the TCRdb table lists in-frame clones only, not all of them. The sample lists 2 million to 2.5 million clones; less than 95% were seen once. Sequenced sample: naive CD4+ T cells from PBMCs. Documented subset: CD45RA+ positively selected. These receptors came from a young man in good health. Some clones in this sample may be carry-over from other donors' samples.

V usage is TRBV5-6 and J usage is TRBJ2-7; possibly TRBD1 for D (6 bases). With 1 base removed from V and 6 bases from J, the gap between germline ends came to 11 bases. The germline CDR1 and CDR2 sequences are SGHDT and YYEEEE. The CDR3 spans 13 residues. CDR3 sequence reads: CASSLFGGGEQYF. DNA of the CDR3: TGTGCCAGCAGCTTGTTTGGGGGCGGCGAGCAGTACTTC.

The rearrangement joins TRBV28 to TRBJ2-7, with D hard to call. Trimming shortened V by 5 bases and J by 2 bases, and 10 bases separated the two germline ends. Germline lookup yields CDR1 MDHEN and CDR2 SYDVKM. CDR3 length: 13 amino acids. The CDR3 region has the DNA TGTGCCAGCAGTACCATCGCCCCCTACGAGCAGTACTTC. Protein product: CASSTIAPYEQYF.

This clone appeared a few times. J is TRBJ1-1 and V is TRBV5-4; 8 nucleotides line up with TRBD1. CDR1 is SGHNT, CDR2 YYREEE, per germline (reference sequence). With 4 bases clipped from V and 11 bases from J, the junction kept 7 bases outside the gene matches. The length of the CDR3 is 12 residues. The CDR3 region has the DNA TGTGCCAGCAGCACCGGACAGGGAAGGGCTTTCTTT. This encodes CASSTGQGRAFF.

The chain uses TRBV6-5 and TRBJ1-2; a possible D gene is TRBD1 (6 bases). This CDR3 spans 12 amino acids. From germline, CDR1 is MNHEY and CDR2 SVGAGI. V was trimmed by 5 bases and J by 6 bases, leaving 10 bases between them. CDR3 DNA: TGTGCCAGCAGTCAGTCAGGGGATGGCTACACCTTC. Its protein is CASSQSGDGYTF.

As for this clone: Other DNA sequences of this sample code for an identical CDR3. The chain is built from TRBV29-1 and TRBJ1-1; the D is unclear. Germline V gene sequence: CDR1 SQVTM, CDR2 ANQGSEA. The CDR3 loop spans 13 amino acids. Trimming removed 1 base at V and 0 bases at J, with 6 bases between. CDR3 sequence reads: CSVEGRLNTEAFF. CDR3 nucleotides: TGCAGCGTTGAAGGGCGGTTGAACACTGAAGCTTTCTTT.

The chain links TRBV29-1 to TRBJ1-1, with D possibly TRBD1 on 6 matching bases. V lost 7 bases, J lost 4 bases, and 16 bases lay in between. Germline CDR1 SQVTM, CDR2 ANQGSEA. The length of the CDR3 is 13 residues. The CDR3 protein is CSGRGGRVTEAFF. As DNA, the CDR3 is TGCAGCGGGAGGGGGGGAAGGGTCACTGAAGCTTTCTTT.

The chain carries TRBV28 and TRBJ2-7, with D perhaps TRBD1 (5 bases). Germline V lookup: CDR1 MDHEN, CDR2 SYDVKM. The CDR3 covers 14 residues. V was cut by 4 bases and J by 1 base, with 11 bases left in between. CDR3 amino acids: CASSYTGSSYEQYF. Written as DNA, the CDR3 is TGTGCCAGCAGTTATACAGGATCGTCCTACGAGCAGTACTTC.

Turning to this clone: Other DNA sequences within the sample encode an identical CDR3. The chain is built from TRBV6-5 and TRBJ2-7, with 9 bases matching TRBD1. CDR3 length: 15 residues. CDR1 is MNHEY, CDR2 SVGAGI, per germline. The V gene end was trimmed by 2 bases and the J gene end by 3 bases; junction bases not matched to a gene: 5. CDR3 in amino acids: CASSYRDRGGYEQYF. The CDR3, as DNA: TGTGCCAGCAGTTACCGAGACAGGGGGGGCTACGAGCAGTACTTC.

V and J are TRBV7-3 and TRBJ1-2; D unclear. The germline gives CDR1 SGHTA, CDR2 FQGTGA. This CDR3 is built from 15 residues. The V end lost 5 bases, the J end lost 2 bases, and 15 bases lay between the germline ends. The CDR3 nucleotides are TGTGCCAGCAGCCCCGGTGGCAGCCCGAACTATGGCTACACCTTC. This translates into CASSPGGSPNYGYTF.

CDR3: CSVEDRDRRETQYF. The DNA of the CDR3 is TGCAGCGTTGAAGATCGGGACAGACGAGAGACCCAGTACTTC. The rearrangement links TRBV29-1 to TRBJ2-5; 7 bases are a match to TRBD1. V lost 0 bases, J lost 4 bases, and 5 bases stayed unmatched. CDR3 length: 14 residues. CDR1 SQVTM and CDR2 ANQGSEA come from the germline V gene.

In regard to this clone: This sample includes further DNA sequences coding for the same CDR3. This chain joins TRBV5-1 and TRBJ2-5; 7 nucleotides line up with TRBD1. V shed 2 bases, J shed 0 bases, and the junction held 4 bases outside the gene matches. The CDR3 contains 15 residues. Germline lookup yields CDR1 SGHRS and CDR2 YFSETQ. CDR3 residues: CASSLGTADQETQYF. CDR3 nucleotide sequence: TGCGCCAGCAGCTTAGGGACAGCGGACCAAGAGACCCAGTACTTC.

The rearrangement joins TRBV30 to TRBJ1-6, with D unresolved. Germline V gives CDR1 GTSNPN, CDR2 SVGIG (reference sequence). The CDR3 contains 12 residues. Trimming took off 7 bases at V and 7 bases at J, with 11 bases between the two ends. The CDR3 region is CAYGRGNSPLHF. The DNA of the CDR3 is TGTGCCTACGGACGGGGAAATTCACCCCTCCACTTT.

The V call is TRBV28, the J call TRBJ1-2; D may be TRBD1 (6 bases). From germline, CDR1 is MDHEN and CDR2 SYDVKM. V was clipped by 5 bases and J by 3 bases, with 19 bases between them. CDR3 length equals 16 residues. The DNA of the CDR3 is TGTGCCAGCAGTATAGGAGGGGGGGGCAGGTACTATGGCTACACCTTC. Translation gives CASSIGGGGRYYGYTF.

This rearrangement joins TRBV2 to TRBJ1-2; the D is unclear. This CDR3 contains 14 residues. V shed 3 bases and J shed 2 bases, with 10 bases lying between them. From germline, CDR1 is SNHLY and CDR2 FYNNEI. CDR3 region: CASSDVTGNYGYTF. CDR3 sequence (DNA): TGTGCCAGCAGTGATGTCACGGGGAACTATGGCTACACCTTC.

The J gene is TRBJ2-1, the V gene TRBV11-2; TRBD1 might be the D (5 bases). Trimming cost V 1 base and J 2 bases, with 9 bases left between them. From germline, CDR1 is SGHAT and CDR2 FQNNGV. There are 15 residues in the CDR3. For the CDR3, the DNA is TGTGCCAGCAGCTTAGCAGGGTTGACCTACAATGAGCAGTTCTTC. Encoded protein: CASSLAGLTYNEQFF.

The chain has TRBV21-1 and TRBJ2-2; the table's D call TRBD1 went unverified against the DNA. TRBV21-1 is flagged as a pseudogene. CDR3 length: 19 amino acids. CDR3 amino acids: CASSTMRPQTSPSTGELFF. The CDR3 DNA follows: TGTGCCAGCAGCACCATGAGACCACAGACCAGCCCCAGCACCGGGGAGCTGTTTTTT.

On this clone itself: The identical CDR3 is also encoded by other nucleotide sequences in the sample. The CDR3 DNA reads as TGTGCCAGCAGCCCCCGACTAGCGGGAGGGCCTTACGAGCAGTACTTC. Translated, it gives CASSPRLAGGPYEQYF. This chain uses TRBV7-2 with TRBJ2-7, with TRBD2 identical over 14 bases. After removal of 5 bases from V and 4 bases from J, the junction contained 7 bases not matched to a gene. The CDR3 has 16 residues. Germline V gives CDR1 SGHTA, CDR2 FQGNSA.

This clone was observed a handful of times. This same CDR3 is encoded by further DNA sequences in the sample. This chain connects TRBV5-1 to TRBJ1-4; no clear D gene. Trimming took 0 bases from V and 2 from J, leaving 8 bases between them. The CDR3 contains 15 residues. In germline, CDR1 is SGHRS, CDR2 YFSETQ. CDR3: CASSLEGGTNEKLFF. The DNA for the CDR3 is TGCGCCAGCAGCTTGGAGGGAGGGACTAATGAAAAACTGTTTTTT.

The chain joins TRBV19 to TRBJ2-7; 8 nucleotides match TRBD2. V was pared by 1 base and J by 0 bases, with 5 bases of the junction left unmatched. CDR1 is LNHDA, CDR2 SQIVND, per germline (reference sequence). This CDR3 is built from 16 residues. The CDR3 region is CASSIGAGARSYEQYF. CDR3 sequence (DNA): TGTGCCAGTAGTATAGGAGCGGGAGCCCGCTCCTACGAGCAGTACTTC.

As DNA, the CDR3 is TGTGCCAGCAGCTTGGATCCGGGAGCCACTGAAGCTTTCTTT. Translating gives CASSLDPGATEAFF. V is TRBV5-4 and J is TRBJ1-1; D is uncertain. V lost 0 bases and J 4 bases, leaving 10 bases between the germline ends. The CDR3 loop spans 14 amino acids. Looked up from germline, CDR1 is SGHNT and CDR2 is YYREEE (reference sequence).

Here the CDR3 reads CASSPSTGLGNTIYF. DNA of the CDR3: TGTGCCAGCAGCCCGTCCACAGGGCTAGGAAACACCATATATTTT. The chain couples TRBV11-2 to TRBJ1-3; a possible D gene is TRBD1 (6 bases). V lost 5 bases and J lost 4, with 15 bases in between. Germline V gene sequence: CDR1 SGHAT, CDR2 FQNNGV. The CDR3 has 15 residues.

The V and J genes are TRBV9 and TRBJ2-3; D unclear. Trimming removed 1 base from V and 0 bases from J, with 9 bases in between. This CDR3 has 15 residues. CDR1 is SGDLS, CDR2 YYNGEE, per germline. In DNA form, the CDR3 reads TGTGCCAGCAGCGTAAGCCCCGTTAGCACAGATACGCAGTATTTT. Residues: CASSVSPVSTDTQYF.

The rearrangement links TRBV19 to TRBJ1-5; the match to TRBD1 covers 8 bases. V lost 4 bases, J lost 3 bases, and 11 bases stayed unmatched. The CDR3 sequence is 17 residues long. From germline, CDR1 is LNHDA and CDR2 SQIVND (reference sequence). The CDR3 sequence is CASSTTPGDRSNQPQHF. CDR3 nucleotides: TGTGCCAGTAGTACCACGCCGGGGGACAGGTCCAATCAGCCCCAGCATTTT.

This clone was observed once. This chain uses TRBV5-1 with TRBJ2-5; D unclear. With 4 bases removed from V and 4 bases from J, the gap between germline ends came to 14 bases. Germline CDR1 and CDR2: SGHRS and YFSETQ. This CDR3 is 14 amino acids long. CDR3 residues: CASSPRTLGETQYF. CDR3 nucleotide sequence: TGCGCCAGCAGCCCGCGGACCTTGGGAGAGACCCAGTACTTC.

Remarks on this clone: Other nucleotide sequences from this sample produce the same CDR3. The V and J genes are TRBV5-1 and TRBJ2-1, with 9 bases that match TRBD2. This CDR3 region has 15 residues. Germline loops: CDR1 SGHRS, CDR2 YFSETQ. The V gene end was trimmed by 4 bases and the J gene end by 4 bases; junction bases not matched to a gene: 6. CDR3 amino acids: CASSVIAGAYNEQFF. The CDR3 nucleotides read TGCGCCAGCAGCGTAATAGCGGGGGCTTACAATGAGCAGTTCTTC. The full variable domain, with the rest looked up from reference TRBV5-1 and TRBJ2-1, is KAGVTQTPRYLIKTRGQQVTLSCSPISGHRSVSWYQQTPGQGLQFLFEYFSETQRNKGNFPGRFSGRQFSNSRSEMNVSTLELGDSALYLCASSVIAGAYNEQFFGPGTRLTVL.

CDR3: CASSQGLNTGELFF. The CDR3 DNA sequence: TGCGCCAGCAGCCAAGGACTGAACACCGGGGAGCTGTTTTTT. V and J are TRBV4-1 and TRBJ2-2; D ambiguous. The ends were cut back, 1 base at V and 1 base at J, with 4 bases in the middle. There are 14 residues in the CDR3. Germline CDR1 and CDR2: MGHRA and YSYEKL.

This clone occurred once. The gene calls are TRBV29-1 and TRBJ1-4; 10 bases align to TRBD1. The CDR3 loop spans 14 amino acids. V dropped 6 bases and J dropped 6; count of bases not matched to a gene: 7. Germline V gene sequence: CDR1 SQVTM, CDR2 ANQGSEA. For the CDR3, the DNA is TGCAGCGTGCCTGGACAGGGGGTTGATGAAAAACTGTTTTTT. Residues: CSVPGQGVDEKLFF.

Concerning this clone itself: Other nucleotide sequences from this sample produce the same CDR3. The J gene is TRBJ1-1, the V gene TRBV7-2; D is ambiguous. The germline gives CDR1 SGHTA, CDR2 FQGNSA. V lost 6 bases and J lost 0, with 8 bases in between. CDR3 length: 13 residues. CDR3 nucleotides: TGTGCCAGCAGTCCTACAGTGAACACTGAAGCTTTCTTT. As protein: CASSPTVNTEAFF.